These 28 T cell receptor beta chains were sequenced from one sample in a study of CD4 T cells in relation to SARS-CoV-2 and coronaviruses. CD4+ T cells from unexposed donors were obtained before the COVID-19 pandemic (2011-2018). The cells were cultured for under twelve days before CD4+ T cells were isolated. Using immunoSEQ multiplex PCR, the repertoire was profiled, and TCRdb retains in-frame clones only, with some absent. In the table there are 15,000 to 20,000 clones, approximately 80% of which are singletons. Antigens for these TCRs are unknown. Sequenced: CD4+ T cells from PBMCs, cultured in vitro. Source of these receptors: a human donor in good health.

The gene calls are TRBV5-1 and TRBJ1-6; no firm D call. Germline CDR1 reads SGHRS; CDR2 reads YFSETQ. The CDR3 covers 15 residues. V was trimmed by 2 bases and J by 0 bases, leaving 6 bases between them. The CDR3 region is CASSFGSSYNSPLHF. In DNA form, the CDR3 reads TGCGCCAGCAGCTTTGGGAGCTCCTATAATTCACCCCTCCACTTT.

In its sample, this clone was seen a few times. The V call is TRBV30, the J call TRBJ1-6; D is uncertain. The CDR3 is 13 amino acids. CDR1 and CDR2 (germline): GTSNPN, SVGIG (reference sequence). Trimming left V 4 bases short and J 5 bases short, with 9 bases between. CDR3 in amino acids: CAWTPDNNSPLHF. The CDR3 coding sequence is TGTGCCTGGACTCCGGATAATAATTCACCCCTCCACTTT.

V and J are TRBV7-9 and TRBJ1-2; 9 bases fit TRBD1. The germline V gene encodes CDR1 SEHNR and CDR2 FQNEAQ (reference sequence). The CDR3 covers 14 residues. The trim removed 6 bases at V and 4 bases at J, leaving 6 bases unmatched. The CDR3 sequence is CASRLGQGSYGYTF. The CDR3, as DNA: TGTGCCAGCAGATTGGGACAGGGAAGCTATGGCTACACCTTC.

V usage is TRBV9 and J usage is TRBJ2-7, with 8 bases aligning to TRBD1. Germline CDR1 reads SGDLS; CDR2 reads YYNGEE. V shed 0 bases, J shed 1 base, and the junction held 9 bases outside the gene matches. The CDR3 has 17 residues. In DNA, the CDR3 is TGTGCCAGCAGCGTAGCCCCCACCGGGACAGGTTCCTACGAGCAGTACTTC. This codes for CASSVAPTGTGSYEQYF. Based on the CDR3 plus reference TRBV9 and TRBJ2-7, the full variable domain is DSGVTQTPKHLITATGQRVTLRCSPRSGDLSVYWYQQSLDQGLQFLIQYYNGEERAKGNILERFSAQQFPDLHSELNLSSLELGDSALYFCASSVAPTGTGSYEQYFGPGTRLTVT.

The CDR3 DNA follows: TGTGCCTGGTCTCCGGGACTAGTGGGGGAGCAGTACTTC. It encodes CAWSPGLVGEQYF. V gene TRBV30 combines with J gene TRBJ2-7; 8 nucleotides match TRBD2. The germline V gene encodes CDR1 GTSNPN and CDR2 SVGIG (reference sequence). V dropped 5 bases and J dropped 7; count of bases not matched to a gene: 10. The CDR3 spans 13 residues.

CDR3 amino acids: CASSPIPGGGRYGYTF. The DNA for the CDR3 is TGTGCCAGCAGCCCGATCCCAGGGGGCGGTCGGTATGGCTACACCTTC. The chain couples TRBV28 to TRBJ1-2; 8 bases are a match to TRBD1. Germline V gene lookup returns CDR1 MDHEN and CDR2 SYDVKM. J lost 5 bases, V lost 6 bases, and 14 bases had no gene match. The CDR3 sequence is 16 residues long.

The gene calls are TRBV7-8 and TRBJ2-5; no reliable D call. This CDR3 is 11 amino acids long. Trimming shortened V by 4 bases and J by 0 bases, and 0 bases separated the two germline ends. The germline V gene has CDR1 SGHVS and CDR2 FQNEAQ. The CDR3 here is CASSYQETQYF. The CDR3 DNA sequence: TGTGCCAGCAGCTACCAAGAGACCCAGTACTTC.

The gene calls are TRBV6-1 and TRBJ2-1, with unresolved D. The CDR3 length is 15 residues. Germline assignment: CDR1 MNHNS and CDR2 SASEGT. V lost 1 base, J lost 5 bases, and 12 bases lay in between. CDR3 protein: CASSEVAALHNEQFF. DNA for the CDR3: TGTGCCAGCAGTGAAGTGGCGGCACTGCACAATGAGCAGTTCTTC.

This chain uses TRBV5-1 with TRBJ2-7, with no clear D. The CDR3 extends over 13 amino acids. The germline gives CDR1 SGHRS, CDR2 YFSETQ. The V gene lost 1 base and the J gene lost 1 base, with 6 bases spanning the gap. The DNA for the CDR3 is TGCGCCAGCAGCTTGTTAGGATCCTACGAGCAGTACTTC. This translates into CASSLLGSYEQYF.

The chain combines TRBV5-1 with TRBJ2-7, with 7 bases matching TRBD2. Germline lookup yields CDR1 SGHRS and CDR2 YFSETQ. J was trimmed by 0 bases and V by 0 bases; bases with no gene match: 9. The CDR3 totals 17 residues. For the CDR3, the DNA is TGCGCCAGCAGCTTGGGAACTAGCGTAACAAGCTCCTACGAGCAGTACTTC. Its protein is CASSLGTSVTSSYEQYF. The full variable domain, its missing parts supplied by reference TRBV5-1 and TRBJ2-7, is KAGVTQTPRYLIKTRGQQVTLSCSPISGHRSVSWYQQTPGQGLQFLFEYFSETQRNKGNFPGRFSGRQFSNSRSEMNVSTLELGDSALYLCASSLGTSVTSSYEQYFGPGTRLTVT.

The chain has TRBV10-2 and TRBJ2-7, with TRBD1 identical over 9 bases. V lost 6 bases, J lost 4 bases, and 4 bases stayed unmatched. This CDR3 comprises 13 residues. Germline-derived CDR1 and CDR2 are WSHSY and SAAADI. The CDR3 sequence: CASRIGQGYEQYF. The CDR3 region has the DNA TGCGCCAGCAGGATCGGACAGGGGTACGAGCAGTACTTC.

The CDR3 sequence is CASSWGVSTDTQYF. As DNA, the CDR3 is TGTGCCAGCAGCTGGGGTGTCTCCACAGATACGCAGTATTTT. J is TRBJ2-3 and V is TRBV7-9; D call uncertain. The CDR3 is made up of 14 amino acids. Trimming stripped 4 bases from V and 2 bases from J, with 10 bases between. Germline V lookup: CDR1 SEHNR, CDR2 FQNEAQ (reference sequence).

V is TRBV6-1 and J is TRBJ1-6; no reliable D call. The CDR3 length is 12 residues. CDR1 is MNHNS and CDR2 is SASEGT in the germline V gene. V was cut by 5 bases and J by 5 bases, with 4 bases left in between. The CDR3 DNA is TGTGCCAGCAGTAGCAATAATTCACCCCTCCACTTT. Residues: CASSSNNSPLHF.

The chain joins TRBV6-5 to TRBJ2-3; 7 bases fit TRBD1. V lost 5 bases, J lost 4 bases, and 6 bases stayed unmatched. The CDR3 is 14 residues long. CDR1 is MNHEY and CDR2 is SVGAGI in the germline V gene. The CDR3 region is CASSPTGMPDTQYF. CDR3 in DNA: TGTGCCAGCAGTCCGACAGGGATGCCAGATACGCAGTATTTT.

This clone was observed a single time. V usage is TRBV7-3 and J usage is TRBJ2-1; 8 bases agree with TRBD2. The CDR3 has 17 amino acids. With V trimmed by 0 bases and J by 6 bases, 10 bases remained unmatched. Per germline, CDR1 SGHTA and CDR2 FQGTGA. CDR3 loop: CASSLTTTSGTSNEQFF. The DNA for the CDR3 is TGTGCCAGCAGCTTAACCACTACTAGCGGCACAAGCAATGAGCAGTTCTTC.

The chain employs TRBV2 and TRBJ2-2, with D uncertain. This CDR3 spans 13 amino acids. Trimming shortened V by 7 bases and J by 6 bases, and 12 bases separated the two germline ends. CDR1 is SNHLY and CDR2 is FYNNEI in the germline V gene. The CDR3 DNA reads TGTGCCAGCATCCGAGAAGTTCCCGGGGAGCTGTTTTTT. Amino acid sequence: CASIREVPGELFF.

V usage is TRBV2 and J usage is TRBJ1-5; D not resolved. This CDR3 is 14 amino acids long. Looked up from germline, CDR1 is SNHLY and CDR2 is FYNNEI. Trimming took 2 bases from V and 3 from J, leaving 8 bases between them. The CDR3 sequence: CASSEFTYNQPQHF. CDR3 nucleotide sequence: TGTGCCAGCAGTGAATTCACATACAATCAGCCCCAGCATTTT. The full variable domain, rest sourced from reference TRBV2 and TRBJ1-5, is EPEVTQTPSHQVTQMGQEVILRCVPISNHLYFYWYRQILGQKVEFLVSFYNNEISEKSEIFDDQFSVERPDGSNFTLKIRSTKLEDSAMYFCASSEFTYNQPQHFGDGTRLSIL.

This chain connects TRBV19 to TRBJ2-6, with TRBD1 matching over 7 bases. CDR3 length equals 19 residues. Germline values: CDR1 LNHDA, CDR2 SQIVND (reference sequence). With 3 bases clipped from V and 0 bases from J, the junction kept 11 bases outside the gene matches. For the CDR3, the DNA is TGTGCCAGTAGTATGTTACAGGGGCTCCTCCTCTCTGGGGCCAACGTCCTGACTTTC. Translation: CASSMLQGLLLSGANVLTF. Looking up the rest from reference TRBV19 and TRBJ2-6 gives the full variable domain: DGGITQSPKYLFRKEGQNVTLSCEQNLNHDAMYWYRQDPGQGLRLIYYSQIVNDFQKGDIAEGYSVSREKKESFPLTVTSAQKNPTAFYLCASSMLQGLLLSGANVLTFGAGSRLTVL.

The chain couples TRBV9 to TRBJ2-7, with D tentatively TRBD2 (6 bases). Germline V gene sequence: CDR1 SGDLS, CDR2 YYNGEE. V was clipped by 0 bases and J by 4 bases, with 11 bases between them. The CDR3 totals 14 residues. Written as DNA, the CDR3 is TGTGCCAGCAGCGTAGGCCCTAGCGCGTACGAGCAGTACTTC. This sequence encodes CASSVGPSAYEQYF.

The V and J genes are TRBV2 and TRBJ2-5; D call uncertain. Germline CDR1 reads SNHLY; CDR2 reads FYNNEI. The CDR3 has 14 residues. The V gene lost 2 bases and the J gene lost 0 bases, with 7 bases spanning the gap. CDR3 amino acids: CASSELQYQETQYF. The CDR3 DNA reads TGTGCCAGCAGTGAACTTCAGTACCAAGAGACCCAGTACTTC.

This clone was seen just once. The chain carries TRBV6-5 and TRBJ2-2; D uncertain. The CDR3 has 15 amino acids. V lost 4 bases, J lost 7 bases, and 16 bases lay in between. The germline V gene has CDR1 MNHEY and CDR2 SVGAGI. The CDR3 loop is CASSSMGNLVGELFF. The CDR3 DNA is TGTGCCAGCAGTTCCATGGGGAATTTGGTCGGGGAGCTGTTTTTT.

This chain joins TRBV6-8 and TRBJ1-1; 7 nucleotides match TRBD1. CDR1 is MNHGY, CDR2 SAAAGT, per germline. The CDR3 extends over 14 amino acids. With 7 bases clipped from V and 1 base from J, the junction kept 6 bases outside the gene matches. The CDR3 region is CASTWDSGNTEAFF. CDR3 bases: TGTGCCAGCACCTGGGACAGCGGGAACACTGAAGCTTTCTTT.

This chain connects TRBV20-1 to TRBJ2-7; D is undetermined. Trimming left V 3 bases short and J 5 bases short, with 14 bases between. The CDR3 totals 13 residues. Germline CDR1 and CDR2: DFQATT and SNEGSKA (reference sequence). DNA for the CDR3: TGCAGTGCTAGTGCCGAGTACGGCGACGAGCAGTACTTC. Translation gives CSASAEYGDEQYF.

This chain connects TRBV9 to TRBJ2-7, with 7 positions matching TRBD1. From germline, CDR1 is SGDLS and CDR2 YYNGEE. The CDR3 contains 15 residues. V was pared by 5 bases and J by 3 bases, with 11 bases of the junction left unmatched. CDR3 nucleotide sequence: TGTGCCAGCAGTAGAACAGGGGCCTACTACTACGAGCAGTACTTC. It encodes CASSRTGAYYYEQYF.

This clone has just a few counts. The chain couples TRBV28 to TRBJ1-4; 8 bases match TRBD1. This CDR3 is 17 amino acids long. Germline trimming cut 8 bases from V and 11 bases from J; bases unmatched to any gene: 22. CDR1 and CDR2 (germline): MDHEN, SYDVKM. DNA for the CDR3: TGTGCCAGCGACCATCTTGGTGGGGGGACAGGAGGTGGGAAACTGTTTTTT. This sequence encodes CASDHLGGGTGGGKLFF.

Here the CDR3 reads CASSIDGTSGISSYNEQFF. The CDR3 region has the DNA TGTGCCAGTAGTATAGATGGGACTAGCGGGATCAGCTCCTACAATGAGCAGTTCTTC. The chain uses TRBV19 and TRBJ2-1, with 13 bases aligning to TRBD2. The germline gives CDR1 LNHDA, CDR2 SQIVND (reference sequence). CDR3 length: 19 residues. V gave up 0 bases and J gave up 0 bases; unmatched junction bases: 5.

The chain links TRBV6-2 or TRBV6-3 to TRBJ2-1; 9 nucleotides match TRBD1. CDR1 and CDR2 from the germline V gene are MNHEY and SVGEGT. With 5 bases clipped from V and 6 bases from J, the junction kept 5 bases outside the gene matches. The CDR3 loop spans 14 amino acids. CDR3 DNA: TGTGCCAGCAGTGACCGGGACAGGGCCAATGAGCAGTTCTTC. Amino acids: CASSDRDRANEQFF.

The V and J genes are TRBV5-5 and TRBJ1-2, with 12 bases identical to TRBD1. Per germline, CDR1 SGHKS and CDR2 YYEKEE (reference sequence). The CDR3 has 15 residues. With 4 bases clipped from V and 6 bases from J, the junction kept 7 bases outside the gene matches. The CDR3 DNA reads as TGTGCCAGCAGCCGTTCCGGGACAGGGGGCAATGGCTACACCTTC. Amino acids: CASSRSGTGGNGYTF.